The 23 T cell receptor beta chains below all came from one sample that was sequenced in a study of OX40 agonist ivuxolimab in advanced cancers. Data came from immunoSEQ multiplex PCR; TCRdb stores just in-frame clones and leaves some out. Found here are over 95,000 clones, around nine tenths of them singletons; the top ten hold approximately 0.8%. This specimen was CD4+ or CD8+ T cells sorted from blood, taken in a trial of the OX40 agonist ivuxolimab. The receptor source for this set is an adult with an advanced solid tumor such as melanoma, head and neck, liver or kidney cancer.

V usage is TRBV2 and J usage is TRBJ1-3, with D unclear. Germline V gives CDR1 SNHLY, CDR2 FYNNEI. The V gene lost 6 bases and the J gene lost 4 bases, with 7 bases spanning the gap. CDR3 length: 12 amino acids. This chain's CDR3 is CASRLVGNTIYF. CDR3 DNA sequence: TGTGCCAGCAGACTAGTCGGAAACACCATATATTTT.

J is TRBJ1-2 and V is TRBV7-2, with TRBD1 as a possible D gene (6 bases). Germline V gene lookup returns CDR1 SGHTA and CDR2 FQGNSA. V was cut by 7 bases and J by 7 bases, with 19 bases left in between. The CDR3 has 14 amino acids. CDR3 region: CASIRGPGEFGYTF. CDR3 DNA sequence: TGTGCCAGCATTCGCGGGCCAGGGGAGTTTGGCTACACCTTC.

This chain joins TRBV28 and TRBJ1-5, with D tentatively TRBD1 (6 bases). Per germline, CDR1 MDHEN and CDR2 SYDVKM. The CDR3 has 18 amino acids. Trimming removed 3 bases at V and 0 bases at J, with 18 bases between. CDR3 in amino acids: CASSFIRGGFYSNQPQHF. Here the CDR3 DNA reads TGTGCCAGCAGTTTCATCAGGGGCGGTTTTTATAGCAATCAGCCCCAGCATTTT.

The chain employs TRBV10-3 and TRBJ2-1; D ambiguous. Germline V lookup: CDR1 ENHRY, CDR2 SYGVKD. The CDR3 totals 14 residues. The V gene lost 0 bases and the J gene lost 12 bases, with 15 bases spanning the gap. DNA of the CDR3: TGTGCCATCAGTGAGTCGCGTGACGACCGACTGCAGTTCTTC. It encodes CAISESRDDRLQFF.

The rearrangement joins TRBV9 to TRBJ2-7; 7 bases agree with TRBD2. The CDR3 consists of 12 residues. The germline CDR1 and CDR2 sequences are SGDLS and YYNGEE. The V and J ends lost 2 bases and 7 bases, in that order; junction bases with no gene match: 3. Written as DNA, the CDR3 is TGTGCCAGCAGCGTGCGGGAGACGGAGCAGTACTTC. Translation: CASSVRETEQYF.

The sample holds one count of this clone. The rearrangement uses TRBV4-3 and TRBJ2-2; 12 bases agree with TRBD1. Germline trimming cut 3 bases from V and 7 bases from J; bases unmatched to any gene: 6. This CDR3 contains 16 residues. Germline values: CDR1 LGHNA, CDR2 YSLEER. In DNA, the CDR3 is TGCGCCAGCAGCCAGCGAGGGACAGGGGGCAGCGGGGAGCTGTTTTTT. Its translation is CASSQRGTGGSGELFF.

The chain links TRBV6-5 to TRBJ2-7, with D possibly matching TRBD2 (6 bases). This CDR3 spans 13 amino acids. Germline assignment: CDR1 MNHEY and CDR2 SVGAGI. V shed 7 bases and J shed 0 bases, with 10 bases lying between them. CDR3 amino acids: CASTAGHSYEQYF. CDR3 nucleotide sequence: TGTGCCAGCACTGCGGGGCACTCCTACGAGCAGTACTTC.

The J gene is TRBJ2-7, the V gene TRBV18; 7 bases are a match to TRBD1. Germline loops: CDR1 KGHSH, CDR2 LQKENI. V trimming: 3 bases; J trimming: 2 bases; junction bases outside the gene matches: 4. The CDR3 contains 14 residues. The CDR3 protein is CASSPGTEAYEQYF. The CDR3 DNA follows: TGTGCCAGCTCACCCGGGACAGAAGCCTACGAGCAGTACTTC.

V usage is TRBV20-1 and J usage is TRBJ2-1; possibly TRBD1 for D (6 bases). CDR3 length: 11 amino acids. V lost 7 bases and J 10 bases, leaving 14 bases between the germline ends. CDR1 is DFQATT, CDR2 SNEGSKA, per germline (reference sequence). CDR3 coding DNA: TGCAGTGTCCACACAGGGAAAGAGCAGTTCTTC. Its protein product is CSVHTGKEQFF.

The chain is built from TRBV5-1 and TRBJ2-5; no definite D call. V was shortened by 0 bases and J by 5 bases, with 11 bases between the two germline ends. CDR3 length: 14 amino acids. Germline CDR1 reads SGHRS; CDR2 reads YFSETQ. The CDR3 DNA follows: TGCGCCAGCAGCTTGGCTTTAGCAAGCGAGACCCAGTACTTC. This translates into CASSLALASETQYF. The variable domain in full, completed from reference TRBV5-1 and TRBJ2-5, reads KAGVTQTPRYLIKTRGQQVTLSCSPISGHRSVSWYQQTPGQGLQFLFEYFSETQRNKGNFPGRFSGRQFSNSRSEMNVSTLELGDSALYLCASSLALASETQYFGPGTRLLVL.

Only one count was recorded for this clone. V is TRBV6-5 and J is TRBJ2-3; 13 nucleotides match TRBD2. The CDR3 is made up of 14 amino acids. Germline CDR1 and CDR2: MNHEY and SVGAGI. V dropped 11 bases and J dropped 4; count of bases not matched to a gene: 6. The CDR3 nucleotides are TGTGCCTGCGGACTAGCGGGGGTAGCAGATACGCAGTATTTT. It yields the protein CACGLAGVADTQYF.

This clone was detected only once. CDR3 in amino acids: CATRLPMNTEAFF. As DNA, the CDR3 is TGTGCCACCAGACTCCCCATGAACACTGAAGCTTTCTTT. The J gene is TRBJ1-1, the V gene TRBV10-3; the D is unclear. V lost 10 bases to trimming and J lost 0 bases, with 12 bases between them. The CDR3 runs 13 residues. Germline V gene data show CDR1 as ENHRY and CDR2 as SYGVKD.

The V gene is TRBV7-2, the J gene TRBJ1-3; TRBD1 agrees at 11 bases. CDR3 length: 17 amino acids. Germline V lookup: CDR1 SGHTA, CDR2 FQGNSA. Trimming cost V 4 bases and J 4 bases; bases outside gene matches: 9. The CDR3 DNA reads as TGTGCCAGCAGCTCCGGACAGGGGGCTTTAAGAGGAAACACCATATATTTT. Translated, it gives CASSSGQGALRGNTIYF.

The chain has TRBV7-2 and TRBJ2-2; no clear D. The CDR3 contains 15 residues. Germline V gene sequence: CDR1 SGHTA, CDR2 FQGNSA. Trimming removed 1 base from V and 5 bases from J, with 11 bases in between. As DNA, the CDR3 is TGTGCCAGCAGCTTAGATAACGGCCTAACCGGGGAGCTGTTTTTT. This codes for CASSLDNGLTGELFF.

The chain is built from TRBV2 and TRBJ1-6, with a possible D match to TRBD1 (5 bases). Germline loops: CDR1 SNHLY, CDR2 FYNNEI. The CDR3 covers 16 residues. The V end lost 1 base, the J end lost 9 bases, and 16 bases lay between the germline ends. The CDR3 here is CASSEDRGSSGSPLHF. The CDR3 coding sequence is TGTGCCAGCAGTGAAGATCGGGGCTCTTCGGGTTCACCCCTCCACTTT. The full variable domain, in which reference TRBV2 and TRBJ1-6 provide the parts outside the CDR3, is EPEVTQTPSHQVTQMGQEVILRCVPISNHLYFYWYRQILGQKVEFLVSFYNNEISEKSEIFDDQFSVERPDGSNFTLKIRSTKLEDSAMYFCASSEDRGSSGSPLHFGNGTRLTVT.

There are a few counts of this clone. The rearrangement links TRBV19 to TRBJ2-1, with D tentatively TRBD1 (6 bases). The V gene lost 5 bases and the J gene lost 8 bases, with 22 bases spanning the gap. CDR3 size: 16 residues. Per the germline V gene, CDR1 is LNHDA and CDR2 is SQIVND (reference sequence). The CDR3 bases are TGTGCCAGTAGTTTTGCAGGGGCGAACCCGAGCCATGAGCAGTTCTTC. This translates into CASSFAGANPSHEQFF.

The rearrangement uses TRBV7-2 and TRBJ2-1; 8 bases are a match to TRBD1. V lost 5 bases, J lost 5 bases, and 11 bases stayed unmatched. CDR3 length equals 16 residues. Germline V gives CDR1 SGHTA, CDR2 FQGNSA. The CDR3, as DNA: TGTGCCAGCAGCCGAGGCCGACAGGGGCTAAACAATGAGCAGTTCTTC. Encoded protein: CASSRGRQGLNNEQFF.

The chain recombines TRBV4-3 with TRBJ2-5; TRBD2 aligns across 11 bases. TRBJ2-7 explains the end of the DNA better; the J call may be wrong. Per the germline V gene, CDR1 is LGHNA and CDR2 is YSLEER. This CDR3 has 17 residues. CDR3 loop: CASSQTLGLAGSYEQYF. In DNA form, the CDR3 reads TGCGCCAGCAGCCAAACGCTTGGACTAGCGGGCTCCTACGAGCAGTACTTC.

To note about this clone: Different DNA sequences within this sample yield the same CDR3. The chain carries TRBV29-1 and TRBJ2-3, with TRBD1 identical over 7 bases. V lost 0 bases, J lost 2 bases, and 17 bases stayed unmatched. CDR1 SQVTM and CDR2 ANQGSEA come from the germline V gene. This CDR3 is 19 amino acids long. The CDR3 DNA follows: TGCAGCGTTGAAGATTCGAGACAGGGTGGTGTTTGGGACACAGATACGCAGTATTTT. Encoded protein: CSVEDSRQGGVWDTDTQYF.

The chain is built from TRBV28 and TRBJ2-1; D is uncertain. The CDR3 consists of 12 residues. V was shortened by 5 bases and J by 8 bases, with 10 bases between the two germline ends. From germline, CDR1 is MDHEN and CDR2 SYDVKM. CDR3 in amino acids: CASSTLPDEQFF. The DNA for the CDR3 is TGTGCCAGCAGTACCCTACCAGATGAGCAGTTCTTC.

This sequence joins TRBV11-2 and TRBJ1-3; D is unresolved. The CDR3 is 14 amino acids. V lost 3 bases and J 2 bases, leaving 8 bases between the germline ends. Germline V gives CDR1 SGHAT, CDR2 FQNNGV. CDR3 residues: CASSFLGTGNTIYF. The CDR3 DNA is TGTGCCAGCAGCTTCTTGGGAACTGGAAACACCATATATTTT.

In its sample, this clone was seen a few times. The chain recombines TRBV14 with TRBJ1-6, with D possibly matching TRBD1 (6 bases). The CDR3 runs to 15 residues. V shed 3 bases and J shed 6 bases, with 12 bases lying between them. Per germline, CDR1 SGHDN and CDR2 FVKESK. The CDR3 DNA follows: TGTGCCAGCAGCCACAGGGGCGGGGGTAATTCACCCCTCCACTTT. Protein product: CASSHRGGGNSPLHF.

V is TRBV18 and J is TRBJ2-7, with a weak D call TRBD2 (6 bases). CDR1 and CDR2 (germline): KGHSH, LQKENI. This CDR3 comprises 17 residues. V was pared by 0 bases and J by 2 bases, with 17 bases between. The CDR3 DNA is TGTGCCAGCTCACCACCCGGAGGCGGGAAGATAACCTACGAGCAGTACTTC. It specifies CASSPPGGGKITYEQYF.